The source of this T cell receptor beta chain is a study of cytomegalovirus exposure and HLA in healthy donors. General study findings and limits: For most TCR sequences rarity was the rule, although some public TCRs occurred in many donors. Based on reports, TCR beta sequences accurately predicted HLA-A and HLA-B alleles for most subjects.

This clone has just one count. Its antigen is as yet unknown. 13 Jbeta primers and 60 Vbeta primers were used for the PCR. TCRdb keeps only in-frame clones here, not all; method: immunoSEQ multiplex PCR. The repertoire holds 95,000 to 100,000 clones, with about 80% as singletons. The CDR3 runs 17 residues. V dropped 9 bases and J dropped 2 bases, with 24 bases sitting between them. The germline gives CDR1 WNHNN, CDR2 SYGVQD (reference sequence). The sample comprised PBMCs. The chain employs TRBV10-1 and TRBJ2-3; a possible D gene is TRBD2 (7 bases). The TCR originated in a man aged 40-50 years in good health and CMV-seronegative. The CDR3: CASTSGVGGGNTDTQYF. CDR3 bases: TGCGCCAGTACTTCAGGGGTTGGGGGGGGCAACACAGATACGCAGTATTTT.